This TCR beta chain comes out of a study of Ad26.COV2.S vaccination and SARS-CoV-2 variants. Overall study context: Trial arm assignment for the donor was COV1001 Ad26.COV2.S. Ad26.COV2.S was injected intramuscularly once or twice, 56 days apart. Whole-study findings and limits: Possible underestimation of total T cell responses by the TCR breadth and depth analyses was noted.

The assay was immunoSEQ multiplex PCR, and TCRdb's table has in-frame clones only and misses some. The sample has roughly 300,000 clones, 88% seen once. To note about this clone: Its specificity is unknown.

The treatment: around 19 received Ad26.COV2.S at low or high dose, single or two shots; roughly five received placebo; per-sample allocation not given. Collection of the samples took place on day 63 after the first injection of vaccine or placebo. The TCR comes from a person aged 18-60 years who received the Ad26.COV2.S COVID-19 vaccine or a placebo. Sequenced here: peripheral blood, sampled in a trial of Ad26.COV2.S vaccine versus placebo.

CDR3 amino acids: CASSYSSGRLAFF. CDR3 bases: TGTGCCAGCAGTTACTCGTCAGGGCGGCTAGCTTTCTTT. This chain uses TRBV6-5 with TRBJ1-1; the D gene is possibly TRBD1 (5 bases). The CDR3 covers 13 residues. The V and J ends lost 0 bases and 10 bases respectively, with 12 bases between them. Germline loops: CDR1 MNHEY, CDR2 SVGAGI.